The source of this TCR beta chain is a study of T-cell memory formation after mild COVID-19. About the study: TCR clustering was largely donor specific.

Study results and limitations: The authors left the SARS-CoV-2 specificity of second-wave clones peaking on day 37 unconfirmed. Contracting CD4+ clones sat mainly in CM and EM; CD8+ in EMRA. Pre-infection memory held some responding clones, suggesting pre-existing cross-reactive T cells responded.

This clonotype has just a few counts. What it recognizes is unknown. TCRdb itself ran the 5' RACE reads through MiXCR, one entry per CDR3 protein. The sample lists approximately 300,000 distinct CDR3 sequences; roughly 15% were seen once. The sample consisted of PBMCs or a T cell subset sorted from them (not recorded which). The receptor was derived from a man younger than 30 who had mild COVID-19 (a few samples of this study predate the infection). Cell type and time point are not known.

Here the CDR3 reads CASSQDRGTPLHF. In DNA, the CDR3 is TGCGCCAGCAGCCAAGATCGTGGGACACCCCTCCACTTT. This sequence joins TRBV4-1 and TRBJ1-6, with no clear D. CDR3 length: 13 residues. V gave up 0 bases and J gave up 11 bases, with 8 bases separating them. Germline V gene data show CDR1 as MGHRA and CDR2 as YSYEKL.